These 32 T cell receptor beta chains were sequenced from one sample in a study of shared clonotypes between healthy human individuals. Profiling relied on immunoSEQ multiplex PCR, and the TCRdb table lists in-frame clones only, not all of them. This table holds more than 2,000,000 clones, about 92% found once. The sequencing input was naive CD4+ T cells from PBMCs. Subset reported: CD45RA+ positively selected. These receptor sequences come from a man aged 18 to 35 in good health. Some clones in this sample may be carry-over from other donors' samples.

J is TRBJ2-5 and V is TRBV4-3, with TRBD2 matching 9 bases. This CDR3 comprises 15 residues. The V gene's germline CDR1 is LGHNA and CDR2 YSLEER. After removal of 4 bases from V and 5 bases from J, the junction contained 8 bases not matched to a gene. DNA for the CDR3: TGCGCCAGCAGCCCCAGGGTTGCGGGAGGGGAGACCCAGTACTTC. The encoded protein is CASSPRVAGGETQYF.

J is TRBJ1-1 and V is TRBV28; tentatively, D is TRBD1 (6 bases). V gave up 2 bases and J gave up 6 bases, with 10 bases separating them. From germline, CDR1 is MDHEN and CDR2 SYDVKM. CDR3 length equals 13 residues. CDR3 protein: CASSLPQGPEAFF. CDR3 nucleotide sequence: TGTGCCAGCAGTTTACCCCAGGGGCCTGAAGCTTTCTTT.

The DNA for the CDR3 is TGTGCCATCAGTGGATCGATGGGGCGGTACTTC. Its translation: CAISGSMGRYF. The chain employs TRBV10-3 and TRBJ2-7; possibly TRBD1 for D (5 bases). CDR1 and CDR2 (germline): ENHRY, SYGVKD. This CDR3 is built from 11 residues. Trimming removed 4 bases from V and 12 bases from J, with 13 bases in between.

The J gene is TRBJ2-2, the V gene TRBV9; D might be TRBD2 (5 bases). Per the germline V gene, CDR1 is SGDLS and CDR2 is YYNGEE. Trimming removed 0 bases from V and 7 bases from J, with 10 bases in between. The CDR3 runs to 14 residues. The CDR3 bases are TGTGCCAGCAGCGTAGACGGGGTTAGCGGGGAGCTGTTTTTT. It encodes CASSVDGVSGELFF.

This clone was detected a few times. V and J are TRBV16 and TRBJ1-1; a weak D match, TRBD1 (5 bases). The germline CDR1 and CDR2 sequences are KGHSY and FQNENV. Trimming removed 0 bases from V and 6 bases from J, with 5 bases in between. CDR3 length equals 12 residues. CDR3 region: CASSQSGPEAFF. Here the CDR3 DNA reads TGTGCCAGCAGCCAATCGGGGCCTGAAGCTTTCTTT.

CDR3 protein: CASSLYGIPETQYF. The CDR3 coding sequence is TGTGCCAGCAGTTTGTACGGTATCCCAGAGACCCAGTACTTC. The chain links TRBV28 to TRBJ2-5; no clear D. V was trimmed by 3 bases and J by 4 bases, leaving 12 bases between them. In germline, CDR1 is MDHEN, CDR2 SYDVKM. This CDR3 is built from 14 residues.

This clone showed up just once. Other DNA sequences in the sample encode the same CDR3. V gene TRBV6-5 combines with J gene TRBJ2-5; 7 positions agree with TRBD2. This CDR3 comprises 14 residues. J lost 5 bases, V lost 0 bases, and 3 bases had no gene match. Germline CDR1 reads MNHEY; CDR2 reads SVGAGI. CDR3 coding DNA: TGTGCCAGCAGTTACTCGACTAGCCGGGAGACCCAGTACTTC. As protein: CASSYSTSRETQYF.

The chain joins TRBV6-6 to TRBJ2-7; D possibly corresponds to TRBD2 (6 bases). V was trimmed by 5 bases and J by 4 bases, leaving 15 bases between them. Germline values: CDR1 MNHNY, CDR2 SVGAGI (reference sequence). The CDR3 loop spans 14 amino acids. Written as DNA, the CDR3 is TGTGCCAGCAGTCAGGCGGGACTCAGTTACGAGCAGTACTTC. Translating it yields CASSQAGLSYEQYF.

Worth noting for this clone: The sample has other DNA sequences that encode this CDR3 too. In DNA, the CDR3 is TGTGCCAGCGCTAGAGACGGGAACTATGGCTACACCTTC. It specifies CASARDGNYGYTF. The V and J genes are TRBV28 and TRBJ1-2; D gene uncertain. From germline, CDR1 is MDHEN and CDR2 SYDVKM. CDR3 length equals 13 residues. V was clipped by 8 bases and J by 2 bases, with 12 bases between them.

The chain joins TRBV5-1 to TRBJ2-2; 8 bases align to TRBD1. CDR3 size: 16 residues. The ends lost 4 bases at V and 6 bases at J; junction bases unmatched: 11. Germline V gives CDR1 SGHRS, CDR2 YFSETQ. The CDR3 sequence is CASSILDRGASGELFF. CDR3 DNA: TGCGCCAGCAGCATCCTTGACAGGGGTGCGTCCGGGGAGCTGTTTTTT. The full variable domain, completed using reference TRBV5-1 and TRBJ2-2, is KAGVTQTPRYLIKTRGQQVTLSCSPISGHRSVSWYQQTPGQGLQFLFEYFSETQRNKGNFPGRFSGRQFSNSRSEMNVSTLELGDSALYLCASSILDRGASGELFFGEGSRLTVL.

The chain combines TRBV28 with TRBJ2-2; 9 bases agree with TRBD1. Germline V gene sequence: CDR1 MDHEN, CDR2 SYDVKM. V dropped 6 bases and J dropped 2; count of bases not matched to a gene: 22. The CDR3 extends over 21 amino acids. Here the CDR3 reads CASSPFPLFSVGQGNTGELFF. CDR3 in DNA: TGTGCCAGCAGCCCCTTTCCCCTATTTTCGGTGGGACAGGGAAACACCGGGGAGCTGTTTTTT. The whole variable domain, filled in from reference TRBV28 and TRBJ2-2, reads DVKVTQSSRYLVKRTGEKVFLECVQDMDHENMFWYRQDPGLGLRLIYFSYDVKMKEKGDIPEGYSVSREKKERFSLILESASTNQTSMYLCASSPFPLFSVGQGNTGELFFGEGSRLTVL.

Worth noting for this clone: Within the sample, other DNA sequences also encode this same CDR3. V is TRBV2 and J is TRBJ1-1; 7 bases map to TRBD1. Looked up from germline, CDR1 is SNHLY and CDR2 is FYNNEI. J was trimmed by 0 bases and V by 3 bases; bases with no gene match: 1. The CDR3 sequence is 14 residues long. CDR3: CASSEGTVNTEAFF. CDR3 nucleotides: TGTGCCAGCAGTGAGGGGACAGTGAACACTGAAGCTTTCTTT.

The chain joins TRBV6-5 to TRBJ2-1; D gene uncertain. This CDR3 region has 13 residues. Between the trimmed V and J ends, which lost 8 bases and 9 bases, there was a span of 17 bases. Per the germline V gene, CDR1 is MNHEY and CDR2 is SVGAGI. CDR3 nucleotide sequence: TGTGCCAGCCGAATGACCCCTGGCCGTGAGCAGTTCTTC. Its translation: CASRMTPGREQFF.

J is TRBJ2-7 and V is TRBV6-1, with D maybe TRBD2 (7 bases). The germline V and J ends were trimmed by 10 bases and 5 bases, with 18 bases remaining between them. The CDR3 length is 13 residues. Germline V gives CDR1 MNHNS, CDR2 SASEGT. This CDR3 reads CATLRGGADEQYF. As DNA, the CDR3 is TGTGCCACCTTAAGGGGGGGCGCGGACGAGCAGTACTTC.

CDR3 residues: CASSWTPGQGTYEQYF. CDR3 bases: TGCGCCAGCAGCTGGACGCCGGGACAGGGGACCTACGAGCAGTACTTC. J is TRBJ2-7 and V is TRBV5-1, with 10 bases lining up with TRBD1. Germline V gene sequence: CDR1 SGHRS, CDR2 YFSETQ. The CDR3 extends over 16 amino acids. V was clipped by 3 bases and J by 2 bases; unmatched bases: 8.

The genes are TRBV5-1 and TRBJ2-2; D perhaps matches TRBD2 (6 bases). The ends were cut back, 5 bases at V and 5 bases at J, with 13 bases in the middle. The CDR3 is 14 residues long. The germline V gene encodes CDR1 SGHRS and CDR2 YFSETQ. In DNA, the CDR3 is TGCGCCAGCAGTGGAGGGAGATGGACCGGGGAGCTGTTTTTT. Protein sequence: CASSGGRWTGELFF.

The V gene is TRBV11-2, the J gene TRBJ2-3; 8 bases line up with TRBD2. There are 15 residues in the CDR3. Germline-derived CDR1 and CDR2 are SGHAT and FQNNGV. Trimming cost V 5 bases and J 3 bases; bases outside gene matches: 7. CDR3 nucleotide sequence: TGTGCCAGCAGCCCAAGAAGCGGGAGAACAGATACGCAGTATTTT. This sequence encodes CASSPRSGRTDTQYF.

The CDR3 reads CASSLTGGAGETQYF. The CDR3 DNA sequence: TGCGCCAGCAGCTTGACAGGGGGCGCCGGGGAGACCCAGTACTTC. The rearrangement uses TRBV5-1 and TRBJ2-5, with 9 positions matching TRBD1. Germline assignment: CDR1 SGHRS and CDR2 YFSETQ. This CDR3 is built from 15 residues. Losses at the gene ends were 1 base for V and 5 bases for J; bases not matched to a gene: 6.

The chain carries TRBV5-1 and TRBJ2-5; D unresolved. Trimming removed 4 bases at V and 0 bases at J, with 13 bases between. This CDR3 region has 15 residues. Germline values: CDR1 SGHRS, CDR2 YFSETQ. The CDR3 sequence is CASSPSLPYQETQYF. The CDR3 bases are TGCGCCAGCAGCCCCAGCCTACCGTACCAAGAGACCCAGTACTTC.

CDR3 protein: CASSPTLTAAANTGELFF. The CDR3, as DNA: TGTGCCAGCAGCCCGACTTTGACGGCTGCTGCGAACACCGGGGAGCTGTTTTTT. The chain couples TRBV11-2 to TRBJ2-2, with D hard to call. Germline V gives CDR1 SGHAT, CDR2 FQNNGV. The V end was cut by 5 bases, the J end by 0 bases, with 19 bases between. The CDR3 totals 18 residues.

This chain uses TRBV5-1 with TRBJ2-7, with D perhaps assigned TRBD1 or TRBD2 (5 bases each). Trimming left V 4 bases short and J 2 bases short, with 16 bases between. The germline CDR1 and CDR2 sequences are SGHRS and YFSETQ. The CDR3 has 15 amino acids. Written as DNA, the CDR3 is TGCGCCAGCAGCAGACAACCGGGACCAGCCTACGAGCAGTACTTC. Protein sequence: CASSRQPGPAYEQYF.

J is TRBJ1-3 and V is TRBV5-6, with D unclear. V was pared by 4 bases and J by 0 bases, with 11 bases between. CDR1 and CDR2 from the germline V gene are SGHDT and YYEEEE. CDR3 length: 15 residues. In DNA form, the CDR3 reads TGTGCCAGCAGCCCGTCCCCGGGCTCTGGAAACACCATATATTTT. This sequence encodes CASSPSPGSGNTIYF.

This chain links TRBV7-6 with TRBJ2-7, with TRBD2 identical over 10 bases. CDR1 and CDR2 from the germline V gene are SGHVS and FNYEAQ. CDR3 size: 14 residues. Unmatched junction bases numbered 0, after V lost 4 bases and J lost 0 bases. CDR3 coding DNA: TGTGCCAGCAGCTCTAGCGGGAGCTCCTACGAGCAGTACTTC. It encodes CASSSSGSSYEQYF.

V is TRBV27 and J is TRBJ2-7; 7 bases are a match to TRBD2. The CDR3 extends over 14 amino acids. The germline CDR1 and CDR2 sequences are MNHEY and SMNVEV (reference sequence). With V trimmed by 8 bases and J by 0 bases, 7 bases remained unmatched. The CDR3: CASAGRDYSYEQYF. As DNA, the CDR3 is TGTGCCAGCGCGGGGAGGGACTACTCCTACGAGCAGTACTTC.

The CDR3 loop reads CASSPGLAPEQYF. Written as DNA, the CDR3 is TGTGCCAGCTCACCTGGACTAGCCCCCGAGCAGTACTTC. V is TRBV18 and J is TRBJ2-7, with 8 bases lining up with TRBD2. Germline V gene sequence: CDR1 KGHSH, CDR2 LQKENI. This CDR3 is built from 13 residues. The junction had 4 bases not matched to a gene; V was cut back by 3 bases and J by 6 bases.

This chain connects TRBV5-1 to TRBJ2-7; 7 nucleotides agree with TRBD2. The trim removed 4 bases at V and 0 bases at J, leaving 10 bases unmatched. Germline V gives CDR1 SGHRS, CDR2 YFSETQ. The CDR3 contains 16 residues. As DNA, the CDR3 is TGCGCCAGCAGCGGGGCCACTAGCGTCAGCTCCTACGAGCAGTACTTC. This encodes CASSGATSVSSYEQYF.

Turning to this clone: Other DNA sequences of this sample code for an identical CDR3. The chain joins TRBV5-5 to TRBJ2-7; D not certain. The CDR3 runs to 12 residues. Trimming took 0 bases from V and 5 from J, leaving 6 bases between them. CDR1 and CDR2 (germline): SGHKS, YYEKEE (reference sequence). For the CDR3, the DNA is TGTGCCAGCAGCTTGGGGGGTGACGAGCAGTACTTC. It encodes CASSLGGDEQYF.

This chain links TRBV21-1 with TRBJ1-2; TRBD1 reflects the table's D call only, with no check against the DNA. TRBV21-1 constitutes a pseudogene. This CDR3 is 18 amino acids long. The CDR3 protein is CASSPVVTDSKANYGYTF. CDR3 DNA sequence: TGTGCCAGCAGCCCGGTGGTGACAGACTCTAAAGCTAACTATGGCTACACCTTC.

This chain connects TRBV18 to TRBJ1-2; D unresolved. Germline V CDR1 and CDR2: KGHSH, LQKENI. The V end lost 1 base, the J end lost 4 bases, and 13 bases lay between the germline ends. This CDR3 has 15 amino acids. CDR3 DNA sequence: TGTGCCAGCTCACCACTAGACGGAACCCCCTATGGCTACACCTTC. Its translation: CASSPLDGTPYGYTF.

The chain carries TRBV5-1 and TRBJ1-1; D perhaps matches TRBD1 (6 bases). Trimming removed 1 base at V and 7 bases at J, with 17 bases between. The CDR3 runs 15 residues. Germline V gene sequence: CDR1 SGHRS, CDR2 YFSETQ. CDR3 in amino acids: CASSLQGTGGYEAFF. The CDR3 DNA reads TGCGCCAGCAGCTTGCAAGGTACTGGGGGCTATGAAGCTTTCTTT.

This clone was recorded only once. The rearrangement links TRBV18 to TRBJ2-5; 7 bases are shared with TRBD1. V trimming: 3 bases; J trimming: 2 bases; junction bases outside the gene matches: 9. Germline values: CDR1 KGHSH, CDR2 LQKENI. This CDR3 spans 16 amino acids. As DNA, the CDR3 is TGTGCCAGCTCACCCCCAGCCGACAGGGAACAAGAGACCCAGTACTTC. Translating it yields CASSPPADREQETQYF.

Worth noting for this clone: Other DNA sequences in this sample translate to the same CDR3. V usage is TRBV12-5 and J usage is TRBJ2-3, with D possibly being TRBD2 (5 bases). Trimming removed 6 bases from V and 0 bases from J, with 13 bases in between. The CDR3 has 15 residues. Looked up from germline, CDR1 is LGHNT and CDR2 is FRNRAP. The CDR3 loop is CASGLGSGSTDTQYF. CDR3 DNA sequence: TGTGCTAGTGGGCTGGGCAGCGGTAGCACAGATACGCAGTATTTT. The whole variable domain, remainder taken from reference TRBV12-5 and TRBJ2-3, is DARVTQTPRHKVTEMGQEVTMRCQPILGHNTVFWYRQTMMQGLELLAYFRNRAPLDDSGMPKDRFSAEMPDATLATLKIQPSEPRDSAVYFCASGLGSGSTDTQYFGPGTRLTVL.